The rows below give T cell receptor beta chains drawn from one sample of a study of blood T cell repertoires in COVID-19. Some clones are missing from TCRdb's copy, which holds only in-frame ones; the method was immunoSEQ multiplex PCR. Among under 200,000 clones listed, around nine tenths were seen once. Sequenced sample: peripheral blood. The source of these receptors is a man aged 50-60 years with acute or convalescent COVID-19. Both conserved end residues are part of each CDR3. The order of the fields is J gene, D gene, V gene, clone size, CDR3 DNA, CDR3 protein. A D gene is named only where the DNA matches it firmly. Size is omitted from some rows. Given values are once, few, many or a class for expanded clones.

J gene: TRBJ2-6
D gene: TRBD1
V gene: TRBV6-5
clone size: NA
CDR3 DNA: TGTGCCAGCAGAACAGGGGGCTCTGGGGCCAACGTCCTGACTTTC
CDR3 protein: CASRTGGSGANVLTF

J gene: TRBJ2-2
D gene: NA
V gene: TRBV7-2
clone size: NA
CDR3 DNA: TGTGCCAGCAGCTTAACACTAGTGGACGGGGAGCTGTTTTTT
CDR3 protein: CASSLTLVDGELFF

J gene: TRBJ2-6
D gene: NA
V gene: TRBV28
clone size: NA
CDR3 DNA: TGTGCCAGCATGGGGGGATCCGGGGCCAACGTCCTGACTTTC
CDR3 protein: CASMGGSGANVLTF

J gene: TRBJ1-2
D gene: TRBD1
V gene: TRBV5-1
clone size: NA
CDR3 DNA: TGCGCCAGCAGCTTGGAGCGGGACAGGGTCTATGGCTACACCTTC
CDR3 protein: CASSLERDRVYGYTF

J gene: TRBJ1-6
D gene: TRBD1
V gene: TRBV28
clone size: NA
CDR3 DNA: TGTGCCAGCAGCCCGCGCGAGGGACAGCTTTCTAATTCACCCCTCCACTTT
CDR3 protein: CASSPREGQLSNSPLHF

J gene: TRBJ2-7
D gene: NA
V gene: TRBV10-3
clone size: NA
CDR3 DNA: TGTGCCATCAGTCCCCCGGGGACTTCCTCCTACGAGCAGTACTTC
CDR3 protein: CAISPPGTSSYEQYF

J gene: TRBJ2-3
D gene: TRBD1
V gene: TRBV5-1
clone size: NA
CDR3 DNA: TGCGCCAGCAGCTTCGGACAGGGAATTACAGATACGCAGTATTTT
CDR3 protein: CASSFGQGITDTQYF

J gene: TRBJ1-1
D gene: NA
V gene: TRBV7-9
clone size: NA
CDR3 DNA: TGTGCCAGCAGCCCCCCGTCGGGATCAAGGGCTGAAGCTTTCTTT
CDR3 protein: CASSPPSGSRAEAFF

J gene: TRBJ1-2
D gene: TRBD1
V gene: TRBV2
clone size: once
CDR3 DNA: TGTGCCAGCAGGACAGGGTATCACGGCTACACCTTC
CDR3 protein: CASRTGYHGYTF

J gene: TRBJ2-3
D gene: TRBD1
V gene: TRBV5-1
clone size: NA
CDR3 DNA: TGCGCCAGCAGCCGGGGACAGGGTGGCGCAGATACGCAGTATTTT
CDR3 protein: CASSRGQGGADTQYF

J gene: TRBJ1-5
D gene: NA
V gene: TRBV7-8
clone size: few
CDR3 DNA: TGTGCCAGCAGCTTAGATAGGAGGGGTCCTCATCAGCCCCAGCATTTT
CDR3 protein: CASSLDRRGPHQPQHF

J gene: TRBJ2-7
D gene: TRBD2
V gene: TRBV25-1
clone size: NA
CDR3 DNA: TGTGCCAGCAGTGAGGGCGGGAGAGGCTCCTACGAGCAGTACTTC
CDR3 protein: CASSEGGRGSYEQYF

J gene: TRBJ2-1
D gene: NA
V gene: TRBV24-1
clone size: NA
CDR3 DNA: TGTGCCACCAGTGATTTTTCCAGGAACAATGAGCAGTTCTTC
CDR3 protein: CATSDFSRNNEQFF

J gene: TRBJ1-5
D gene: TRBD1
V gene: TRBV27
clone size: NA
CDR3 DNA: TGTGCCAGCAGTTATCCGGGACAGGGGGCTAATCAGCCCCAGCATTTT
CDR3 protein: CASSYPGQGANQPQHF

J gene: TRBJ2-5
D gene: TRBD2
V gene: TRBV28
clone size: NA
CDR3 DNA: TGTGCCATCGACGACGGCGGGAGGGGAGGAGAGACCCAGTACTTC
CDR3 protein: CAIDDGGRGGETQYF

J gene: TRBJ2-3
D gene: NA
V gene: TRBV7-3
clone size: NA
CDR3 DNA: TGTGCCAGCAGCCCCGGTGAGCCAGATACGCAGTATTTT
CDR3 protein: CASSPGEPDTQYF

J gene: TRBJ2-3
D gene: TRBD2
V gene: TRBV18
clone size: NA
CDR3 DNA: TGTGCCAGCTCACCACCGGGACTAGGCACAGATACGCAGTATTTT
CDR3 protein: CASSPPGLGTDTQYF

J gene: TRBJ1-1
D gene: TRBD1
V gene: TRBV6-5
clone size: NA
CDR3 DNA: TGTGCCAGCAGTTACTCGATACGACAGGGTGAGGCTTTCTTT
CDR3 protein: CASSYSIRQGEAFF

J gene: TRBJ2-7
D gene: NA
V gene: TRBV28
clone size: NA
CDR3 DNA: TGTGCCAGCAGGTCCACAGGCTACGAGCAGTACTTC
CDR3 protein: CASRSTGYEQYF

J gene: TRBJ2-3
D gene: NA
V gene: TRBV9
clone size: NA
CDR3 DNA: TGTGCCAGCAGCGACGCCCCAGTGTTAGATACGCAGTATTTT
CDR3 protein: CASSDAPVLDTQYF

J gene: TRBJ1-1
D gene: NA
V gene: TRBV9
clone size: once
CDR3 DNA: TGTGCCAGCAGCCCCACAGGGAACACTGAAGCTTTCTTT
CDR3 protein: CASSPTGNTEAFF

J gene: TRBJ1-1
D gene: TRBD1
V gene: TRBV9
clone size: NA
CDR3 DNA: TGTGCCAGCAGCCCACTAGGGGGCGGTCACACTGAAGCTTTCTTT
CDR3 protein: CASSPLGGGHTEAFF

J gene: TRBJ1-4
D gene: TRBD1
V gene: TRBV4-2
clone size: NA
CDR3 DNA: TGTGCCAGCAGCCAAGTGGGACAGTCTAATGAAAAACTGTTTTTT
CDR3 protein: CASSQVGQSNEKLFF

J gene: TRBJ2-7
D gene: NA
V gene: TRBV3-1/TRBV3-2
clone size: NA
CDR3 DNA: TGTGCCAGCAGCAAAGGCAGGACCTACGAGCAGTACTTC
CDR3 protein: CASSKGRTYEQYF

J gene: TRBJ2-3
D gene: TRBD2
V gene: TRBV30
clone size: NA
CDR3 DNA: TGTGCCTGGAGTAGTAGCGGGGGGGCCTCAGATACGCAGTATTTT
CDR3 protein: CAWSSSGGASDTQYF

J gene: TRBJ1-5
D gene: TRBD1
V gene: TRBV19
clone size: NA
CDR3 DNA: TGTGCCAGTAGTATAGATCTGGGGACAGGGGGAAGTCAGCCCCAGCATTTT
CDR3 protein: CASSIDLGTGGSQPQHF

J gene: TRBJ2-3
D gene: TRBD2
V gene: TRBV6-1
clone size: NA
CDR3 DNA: TGTGCCAGCAGTGATTGGCGGGGGAGCACAGATACGCAGTATTTT
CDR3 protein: CASSDWRGSTDTQYF

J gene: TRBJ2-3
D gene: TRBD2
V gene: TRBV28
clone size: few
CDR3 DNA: TGTGCCAGCAGTTCAGTAGCGGGAGCGGGCACAGATACGCAGTATTTT
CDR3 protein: CASSSVAGAGTDTQYF

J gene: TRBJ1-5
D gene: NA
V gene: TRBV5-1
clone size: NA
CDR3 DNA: TGCGCCAGCAGCCAGGAAGGGGGTCTGGGCAATCAGCCCCAGCATTTT
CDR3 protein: CASSQEGGLGNQPQHF

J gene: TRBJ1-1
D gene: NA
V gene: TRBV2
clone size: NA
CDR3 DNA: TGTGCCAGCAGTCTTCTTATATTAGCGGTGGGCACTGAAGCTTTCTTT
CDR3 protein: CASSLLILAVGTEAFF

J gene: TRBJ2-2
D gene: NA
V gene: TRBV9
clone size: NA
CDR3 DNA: TGTGCCAGCTCGCGGTTACAGGACACCGGGGAGCTGTTTTTT
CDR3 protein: CASSRLQDTGELFF

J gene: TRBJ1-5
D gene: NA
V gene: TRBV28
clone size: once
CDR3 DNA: TGTGCCAGCAGGCAGGGGTGGGATCAGCCCCAGCATTTT
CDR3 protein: CASRQGWDQPQHF

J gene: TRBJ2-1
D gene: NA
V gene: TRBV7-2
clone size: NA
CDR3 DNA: TGTGCCAGCAGCTTACGTCAGGATTCCAATGAGCAGTTCTTC
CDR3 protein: CASSLRQDSNEQFF